This TCR beta chain was documented in a study of regulatory T cells in long-lasting Graves disease. The time point was: newly diagnosed GD, antithyroid drugs for less than 3 months. RNA isolated from PBMCs was used to make the TCR library. According to the study, TCR beta libraries were built with iRepertoire HTBI primers and CDR3-region Arm-PCR. TCRdb processed the multiplex PCR reads anew with MiXCR; each CDR3 protein has one entry. The profile shows about half a million distinct CDR3 sequences, 9.5% to 15% of them singletons. This clonotype was counted ten times or more. CDR3 size: 14 residues. CDR1 and CDR2 from the germline V gene are SEHNR and FQNEAQ (reference sequence). With 5 bases clipped from V and 5 bases from J, the junction kept 7 bases outside the gene matches. The same data also contributed to another study, on T cells in Graves' hyperthyroidism and ophthalmopathy.

The specimen comprised peripheral blood mononuclear cells (PBMCs), sampled at new diagnosis, from a patient treated with antithyroid drugs. The chain joins TRBV7-9 to TRBJ2-5, with TRBD2 matching 8 bases. The sequence was obtained from a woman aged 25 to 39 with Graves disease. CDR3 loop: CASSTSGSRETQYF. The CDR3 nucleotides read TGTGCCAGCAGCACGAGCGGGAGCAGGGAGACCCAGTACTTC.